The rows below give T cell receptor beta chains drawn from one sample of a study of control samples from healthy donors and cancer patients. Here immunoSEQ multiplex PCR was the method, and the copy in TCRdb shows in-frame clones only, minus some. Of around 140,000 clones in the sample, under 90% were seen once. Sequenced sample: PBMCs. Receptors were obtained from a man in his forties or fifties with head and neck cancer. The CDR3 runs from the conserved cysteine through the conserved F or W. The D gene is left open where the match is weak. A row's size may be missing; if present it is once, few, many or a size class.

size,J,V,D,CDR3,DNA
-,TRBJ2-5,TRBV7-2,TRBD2,CASSSRTSGRAFEETQYF,TGTGCCAGCAGCTCCCGGACTAGCGGGAGGGCGTTTGAAGAGACCCAGTACTTC
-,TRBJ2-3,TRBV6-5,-,CASSPRLGTDTQYF,TGTGCCAGCAGTCCTCGACTGGGCACAGATACGCAGTATTTT
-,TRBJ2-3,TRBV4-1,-,CASSQLGISTDTQYF,TGCGCCAGCAGCCAACTAGGAATAAGCACAGATACGCAGTATTTT
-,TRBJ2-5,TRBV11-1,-,CASSSRDRLRETQYF,TGTGCCAGCAGCTCGCGGGACAGATTGAGAGAGACCCAGTACTTC
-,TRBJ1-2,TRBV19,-,CASSIPGMEHGYTF,TGTGCCAGTAGTATACCGGGGATGGAGCATGGCTACACCTTC
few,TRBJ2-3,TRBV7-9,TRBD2,CASSPGGLRGPRSDTQYF,TGTGCCAGCAGTCCCGGGGGGTTGCGGGGCCCTCGTTCAGATACGCAGTATTTT
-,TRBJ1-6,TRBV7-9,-,CASSLTGDNSPLHF,TGTGCCAGCAGCTTGACTGGGGATAATTCACCCCTCCACTTT
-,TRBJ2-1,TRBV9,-,CASSAYTGTEQFF,TGTGCCAGCAGCGCCTACACAGGTACGGAGCAGTTCTTC
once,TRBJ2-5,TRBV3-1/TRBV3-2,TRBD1,CASSHRQGRETQYF,TGTGCCAGCAGCCATCGACAGGGGCGAGAGACCCAGTACTTC
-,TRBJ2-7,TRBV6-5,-,CASSYSAGQHYEQYF,TGTGCCAGCAGTTACTCGGCGGGACAACACTACGAGCAGTACTTC
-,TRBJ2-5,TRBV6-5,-,CASSRVYQETQYF,TGTGCCAGCAGTCGGGTGTACCAAGAGACCCAGTACTTC
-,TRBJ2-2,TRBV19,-,CASIPGTVNTGELFF,TGTGCCAGTATTCCCGGGACGGTGAACACCGGGGAGCTGTTTTTT
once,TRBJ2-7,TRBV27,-,CASSLSVQGAPYEQYF,TGTGCCAGCAGTTTAAGCGTACAGGGCGCACCCTACGAGCAGTACTTC
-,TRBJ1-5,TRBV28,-,CASSLGGVSNQPQHF,TGTGCCAGCAGTTTGGGGGGGGTCAGCAATCAGCCCCAGCATTTT
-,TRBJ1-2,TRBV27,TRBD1,CASSSPGTGYGYTF,TGTGCCAGCAGTTCCCCCGGGACAGGGTATGGCTACACCTTC
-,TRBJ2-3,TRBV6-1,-,CASSDWDATQYF,TGTGCCAGCAGTGATTGGGATGCGACGCAGTATTTT
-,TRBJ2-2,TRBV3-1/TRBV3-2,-,CASSHRDTGELFF,TGTGCCAGCAGCCATCGGGACACCGGGGAGCTGTTTTTT
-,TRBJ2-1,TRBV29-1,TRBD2,CSGDLAGYYNEQFF,TGCAGCGGGGACCTAGCGGGATACTACAATGAGCAGTTCTTC
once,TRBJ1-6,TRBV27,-,CASSLQGYSPLHF,TGTGCCAGCAGTTTGCAGGGATATTCACCCCTCCACTTT
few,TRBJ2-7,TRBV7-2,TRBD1,CASSATGGGGRGAQYF,TGTGCCAGCAGCGCGACAGGGGGCGGGGGCCGGGGCGCGCAGTACTTC
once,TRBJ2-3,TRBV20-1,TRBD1,CSRDREDTQYF,TGCAGTCGGGACAGGGAAGATACGCAGTATTTT
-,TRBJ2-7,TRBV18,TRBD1,CASSPGSAGGWDEQYF,TGTGCCAGCTCACCAGGTTCGGCAGGGGGCTGGGACGAGCAGTACTTC
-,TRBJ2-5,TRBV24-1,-,CATSGTGKDQETQYF,TGTGCCACCTCTGGGACTGGGAAGGACCAAGAGACCCAGTACTTC
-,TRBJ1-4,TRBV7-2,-,CASSLDGVRNEKLFF,TGTGCCAGCAGCTTAGATGGGGTTAGAAATGAAAAACTGTTTTTT
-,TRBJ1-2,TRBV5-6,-,CASSLALANYGYTF,TGTGCCAGCAGCTTGGCCCTGGCTAACTATGGCTACACCTTC
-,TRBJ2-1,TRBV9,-,CASSVDAFGNEQFF,TGTGCCAGCAGCGTAGACGCGTTTGGGAATGAGCAGTTCTTC
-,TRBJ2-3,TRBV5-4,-,CASSFVLGRATDTQYF,TGTGCCAGCAGCTTCGTTCTGGGACGGGCCACAGATACGCAGTATTTT
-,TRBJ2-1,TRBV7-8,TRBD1,CASSLAGQGVYNEQFF,TGTGCCAGCAGCTTAGCTGGACAGGGGGTCTACAATGAGCAGTTCTTC
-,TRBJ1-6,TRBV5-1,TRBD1,CASSSGGWGNSPLHF,TGCGCCAGCAGCTCAGGGGGTTGGGGTAATTCACCCCTCCACTTT
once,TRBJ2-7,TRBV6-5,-,CASSPLGEQYF,TGTGCCAGCAGTCCCCTCGGTGAGCAGTACTTC
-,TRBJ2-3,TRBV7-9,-,CASSLVRADTQYF,TGTGCCAGCAGCTTGGTCAGGGCAGATACGCAGTATTTT
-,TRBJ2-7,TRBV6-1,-,CASSEGTLTLEQYF,TGTGCCAGCAGTGAGGGCACCCTGACCCTAGAGCAGTACTTC
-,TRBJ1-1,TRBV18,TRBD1,CASSPPGQLMNTEAFF,TGTGCCAGCTCACCACCGGGACAGCTCATGAACACTGAAGCTTTCTTT
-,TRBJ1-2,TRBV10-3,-,CAISGGGDSNYGYTF,TGTGCCATCAGTGGCGGAGGGGACTCTAACTATGGCTACACCTTC
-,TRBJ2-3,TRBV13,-,CASSSGARTDTQYF,TGTGCCAGCAGCTCGGGGGCCCGCACAGATACGCAGTATTTT
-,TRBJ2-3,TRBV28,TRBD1,CASRLGGSSSSTDTQYF,TGTGCCAGCAGACTAGGGGGCAGTAGCTCCAGCACAGATACGCAGTATTTT
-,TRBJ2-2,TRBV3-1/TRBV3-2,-,CASSPSEAPRAGELFF,TGTGCCAGCAGCCCCTCTGAAGCTCCCAGGGCCGGGGAGCTGTTTTTT
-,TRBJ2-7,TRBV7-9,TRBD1,CASSPTTGAGEQYF,TGTGCCAGCAGTCCTACGACAGGGGCGGGTGAGCAGTACTTC
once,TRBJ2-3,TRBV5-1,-,CASSPGLGTQYF,TGCGCCAGCAGCCCGGGCCTAGGCACGCAGTATTTT
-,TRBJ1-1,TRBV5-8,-,CASSLELNTEAFF,TGTGCCAGCAGCTTGGAGTTAAACACTGAAGCTTTCTTT